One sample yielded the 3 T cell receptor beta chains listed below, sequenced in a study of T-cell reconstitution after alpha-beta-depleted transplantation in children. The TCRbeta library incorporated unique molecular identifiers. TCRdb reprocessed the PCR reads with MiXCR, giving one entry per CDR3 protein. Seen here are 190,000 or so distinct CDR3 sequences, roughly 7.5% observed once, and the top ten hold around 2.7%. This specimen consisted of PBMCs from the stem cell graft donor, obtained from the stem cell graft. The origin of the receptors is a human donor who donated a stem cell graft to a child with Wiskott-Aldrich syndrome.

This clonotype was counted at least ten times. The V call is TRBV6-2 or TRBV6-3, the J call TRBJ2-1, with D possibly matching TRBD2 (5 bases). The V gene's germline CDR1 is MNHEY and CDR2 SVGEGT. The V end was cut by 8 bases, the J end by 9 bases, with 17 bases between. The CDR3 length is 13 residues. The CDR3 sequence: CASGESSTTEQFF. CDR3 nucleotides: TGTGCCAGCGGGGAGTCTAGCACCACTGAGCAGTTCTTC.

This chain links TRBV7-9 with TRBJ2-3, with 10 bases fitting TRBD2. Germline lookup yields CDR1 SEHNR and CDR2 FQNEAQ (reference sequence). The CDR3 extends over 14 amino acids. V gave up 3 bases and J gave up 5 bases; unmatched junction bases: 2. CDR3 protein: CASSFRLAGDTQYF. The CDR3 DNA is TGTGCCAGCAGCTTCCGACTAGCGGGAGATACGCAGTATTTT.

The CDR3 is CASSPGIDTEAFF. CDR3 DNA: TGTGCCAGCTCACCGGGGATCGACACTGAAGCTTTCTTT. V and J are TRBV18 and TRBJ1-1; D remains unclear. Germline V gives CDR1 KGHSH, CDR2 LQKENI. The CDR3 extends over 13 amino acids. Trimming shortened V by 3 bases and J by 3 bases, and 8 bases separated the two germline ends.